What follows are 21 T cell receptor beta chains derived from one specimen sequenced in a study of CD8+ T cells in alopecia areata. Treatment: oral pan-JAK inhibitor, 5-10 mg twice daily. Isolated RNA was reverse transcribed into cDNA used as the sequencing template. Clones were sequenced by immunoSEQ multiplex PCR, and TCRdb holds only the in-frame ones, with some missing. The data contain around 190,000 clones, roughly 70% of them singletons. The material sequenced was CD4+ T cells sorted from blood, taken around week 50, from a patient treated with tofacitinib. The receptors were sampled from a human donor with alopecia areata.

The CDR3 region is CASSFGYNQPQHF. The CDR3 DNA sequence: TGTGCCAGCAGTTTCGGCTACAATCAGCCCCAGCATTTT. The V and J genes are TRBV27 and TRBJ1-5; D gene uncertain. V gave up 3 bases and J gave up 3 bases, with 6 bases separating them. The CDR3 covers 13 residues. Germline V gene data show CDR1 as MNHEY and CDR2 as SMNVEV (reference sequence).

Points on this clone: Germline and junction disagree at one end, which may indicate a read error. V and J are TRBV6-5 and TRBJ1-6, with 9 bases fitting TRBD1. Germline loops: CDR1 MNHEY, CDR2 SVGAGI. The CDR3 totals 15 residues. The CDR3 bases are TGTGCCAGCAATTACCGACAGGGGGTTCGGTCACCCCTCCACTTT. This encodes CASNYRQGVRSPLHF.

About this clone: Other DNA sequences in the same sample also yield this CDR3. The chain has TRBV30 and TRBJ1-5; 11 positions match TRBD1. In germline, CDR1 is GTSNPN, CDR2 SVGIG (reference sequence). There are 13 residues in the CDR3. V shed 3 bases and J 7 bases; nucleotides not matched to a gene: 2. CDR3 protein: CAWSGQGAQPQHF. CDR3 DNA: TGTGCCTGGAGCGGACAGGGGGCGCAGCCCCAGCATTTT.

This rearrangement joins TRBV11-2 to TRBJ2-2; 7 bases are shared with TRBD2. This CDR3 comprises 14 residues. The germline CDR1 and CDR2 sequences are SGHAT and FQNNGV. V was pared by 5 bases and J by 6 bases, with 6 bases of the junction left unmatched. The CDR3 reads CASSRTSVPGELFF. CDR3 nucleotide sequence: TGTGCCAGCAGCCGCACTAGCGTCCCCGGGGAGCTGTTTTTT.

The V call is TRBV25-1, the J call TRBJ1-2; D is unclear. The germline CDR1 and CDR2 sequences are MGHDK and SYGVNS. The CDR3 spans 12 residues. Deletions cut 1 base from V and 6 bases from J, with 6 bases between. The DNA for the CDR3 is TGTGCCAGCAGTGAATTTGGGGATGGCTACACCTTC. The encoded protein is CASSEFGDGYTF.

The rearrangement joins TRBV6-5 to TRBJ1-2; D is unclear. V was cut by 2 bases and J by 1 base, with 14 bases left in between. Germline V gene lookup returns CDR1 MNHEY and CDR2 SVGAGI. The CDR3 is 16 residues long. The CDR3, as DNA: TGTGCCAGCAGTTACAGCTCACTACGCGGTAACTATGGCTACACCTTC. Translating gives CASSYSSLRGNYGYTF.

This clone was detected only a few times. V and J are TRBV27 and TRBJ1-1; perhaps TRBD1 as D (6 bases). The germline CDR1 and CDR2 sequences are MNHEY and SMNVEV (reference sequence). The CDR3 is 13 residues long. The V end was cut by 7 bases, the J end by 6 bases, with 15 bases between. CDR3 in DNA: TGTGCCAGCATCGGGGGCCTCAAGGCTGAAGCTTTCTTT. This sequence encodes CASIGGLKAEAFF.

This chain uses TRBV5-1 with TRBJ2-7; the D call may be TRBD1 or TRBD2 (5 bases each). The CDR3 contains 15 residues. V was trimmed by 3 bases and J by 2 bases, leaving 15 bases between them. Germline V CDR1 and CDR2: SGHRS, YFSETQ. CDR3 protein: CASSWNTGRTYEQYF. The CDR3 bases are TGCGCCAGCAGCTGGAATACGGGACGAACCTACGAGCAGTACTTC.

J is TRBJ1-1 and V is TRBV30; no clear D gene. The CDR3 consists of 11 residues. With 4 bases removed from V and 2 bases from J, the gap between germline ends came to 5 bases. CDR1 is GTSNPN, CDR2 SVGIG, per germline (reference sequence). This chain's CDR3 is CAWMKNTEAFF. CDR3 bases: TGTGCCTGGATGAAAAACACTGAAGCTTTCTTT. The complete variable domain, with remaining parts taken from reference TRBV30 and TRBJ1-1, reads SQTIHQWPATLVQPVGSPLSLECTVEGTSNPNLYWYRQAAGRGLQLLFYSVGIGQISSEVPQNLSASRPQDRQFILSSKKLLLSDSGFYLCAWMKNTEAFFGQGTRLTVV.

The genes are TRBV5-6 and TRBJ1-5; D is uncertain. V shed 3 bases and J shed 0 bases, with 13 bases lying between them. Looked up from germline, CDR1 is SGHDT and CDR2 is YYEEEE. The CDR3 totals 16 residues. CDR3 in DNA: TGTGCCAGCAGCTCCCAAGGTGGACTTAGCAATCAGCCCCAGCATTTT. Translated: CASSSQGGLSNQPQHF.

A single count supports this clone. The chain is built from TRBV29-1 and TRBJ1-2; possible D gene TRBD1, 5 bases. This CDR3 spans 12 amino acids. Germline V lookup: CDR1 SQVTM, CDR2 ANQGSEA. V was trimmed by 2 bases and J by 4 bases, leaving 8 bases between them. The CDR3 nucleotides are TGCAGCGTTGAATCAGGGAGCTATGGCTACACCTTC. Translated: CSVESGSYGYTF. Supplemented by reference TRBV29-1 and TRBJ1-2, the full variable domain reads SAVISQKPSRDICQRGTSLTIQCQVDSQVTMMFWYRQQPGQSLTLIATANQGSEATYESGFVIDKFPISRPNLTFSTLTVSNMSPEDSSIYLCSVESGSYGYTFGSGTRLTVV.

This rearrangement joins TRBV7-9 to TRBJ2-3, with a weak D call TRBD2 (5 bases). The germline gives CDR1 SEHNR, CDR2 FQNEAQ (reference sequence). V was shortened by 7 bases and J by 3 bases, with 11 bases between the two germline ends. The CDR3 runs 13 residues. The CDR3 spells CASIPGLTDTQYF. The CDR3 coding sequence is TGTGCCAGCATCCCGGGGTTGACAGATACGCAGTATTTT.

This clone occurred a few times. The chain employs TRBV30 and TRBJ2-3; perhaps TRBD2 as D (6 bases). CDR3 length: 13 residues. The ends were cut back, 1 base at V and 5 bases at J, with 10 bases in the middle. The V gene's germline CDR1 is GTSNPN and CDR2 SVGIG (reference sequence). CDR3 loop: CAWSGGTLDTQYF. As DNA, the CDR3 is TGTGCCTGGAGTGGCGGGACTTTAGATACGCAGTATTTT.

The chain employs TRBV6-5 and TRBJ2-2; D unresolved. V lost 6 bases, J lost 9 bases, and 5 bases lay in between. Germline V lookup: CDR1 MNHEY, CDR2 SVGAGI. CDR3 length: 10 residues. This CDR3 is CASRSRELFF. The CDR3 DNA reads as TGTGCCAGCAGATCTAGGGAGCTGTTTTTT.

There are a few counts of this clone. CDR3 sequence: CASRPQGENGYTF. DNA of the CDR3: TGTGCCAGCAGACCACAGGGGGAGAATGGCTACACCTTC. J is TRBJ1-2 and V is TRBV27; 8 nucleotides line up with TRBD1. Germline-derived CDR1 and CDR2 are MNHEY and SMNVEV (reference sequence). After removal of 6 bases from V and 6 bases from J, the junction contained 6 bases not matched to a gene. This CDR3 has 13 amino acids.

In its sample, this clone was seen a few times. The chain joins TRBV25-1 to TRBJ2-7; 12 nucleotides align to TRBD2. This CDR3 is built from 14 residues. Germline V lookup: CDR1 MGHDK, CDR2 SYGVNS. J lost 6 bases, V lost 5 bases, and 5 bases had no gene match. Here the CDR3 reads CASSRLAGEIEQYF. The CDR3 bases are TGTGCCAGCAGTCGACTAGCGGGGGAGATCGAGCAGTACTTC.

The chain joins TRBV10-3 to TRBJ2-3, with no clear D. Trimming removed 0 bases at V and 5 bases at J, with 3 bases between. Germline-derived CDR1 and CDR2 are ENHRY and SYGVKD. The CDR3 length is 12 residues. CDR3 protein: CAISESGDTQYF. For the CDR3, the DNA is TGTGCCATCAGTGAGTCCGGAGATACGCAGTATTTT.

The rearrangement uses TRBV7-2 and TRBJ2-7; 9 bases agree with TRBD1. Germline CDR1 reads SGHTA; CDR2 reads FQGNSA. The CDR3 totals 15 residues. V was clipped by 4 bases and J by 3 bases; unmatched bases: 7. CDR3 sequence reads: CASSSGQGIVYEQYF. CDR3 sequence (DNA): TGTGCCAGCAGCTCGGGACAGGGTATTGTCTACGAGCAGTACTTC.

This clone appeared a few times. The chain links TRBV29-1 to TRBJ2-7; D call uncertain. V was trimmed by 3 bases and J by 4 bases, leaving 13 bases between them. The germline CDR1 and CDR2 sequences are SQVTM and ANQGSEA. The CDR3 runs to 13 residues. CDR3 in amino acids: CSVEKTAGYEQYF. CDR3 DNA: TGCAGCGTTGAGAAAACTGCCGGGTACGAGCAGTACTTC.

This chain links TRBV6-1 with TRBJ2-1, with 13 bases lining up with TRBD2. The CDR3 has 15 residues. V trimming: 6 bases; J trimming: 10 bases; junction bases outside the gene matches: 9. In germline, CDR1 is MNHNS, CDR2 SASEGT. This chain's CDR3 is CASREGLAGMQEQFF. In DNA form, the CDR3 reads TGTGCCAGCAGAGAGGGACTAGCGGGGATGCAGGAGCAGTTCTTC.

This chain links TRBV25-1 with TRBJ2-2; TRBD1 matches at 9 bases. The V and J ends lost 8 bases and 1 base, in that order; junction bases with no gene match: 2. The CDR3 runs to 14 residues. The V gene's germline CDR1 is MGHDK and CDR2 SYGVNS. For the CDR3, the DNA is TGTGCCAGCCAGGGACAGGGGAACACCGGGGAGCTGTTTTTT. Translating it yields CASQGQGNTGELFF.